The source of this T cell receptor (beta chain) is a study of CD8+CD57+ T cells in acquired aplastic anemia. Study findings and constraints: Between patients and controls, roughly 29 CD8+ CDR3 sequences were found in common. For CD8+ Simpson's diversity, patients and controls showed no significant difference.

This clonotype is a singleton in its sample. Its antigen is unknown. Researchers used genomic DNA as the template to profile TCR beta VDJ and CDR3. TCRdb re-called the reads with MiXCR, one entry per CDR3 protein. In the table there are 150,000 to 200,000 distinct CDR3 sequences, roughly 47% of which are singletons. V was pared by 0 bases and J by 5 bases, with 16 bases between. Germline loops: CDR1 MGHRA, CDR2 YSYEKL. The CDR3 length is 16 residues. The material sequenced was sorted CD4+, CD8+, or CD8+CD57+ T cells (not recorded which) from PBMCs. The sequence came from a human donor in good health. The chain links TRBV4-1 to TRBJ1-2; D is possibly TRBD1 (6 bases). This chain's CDR3 is CASSQDSGGGGYGYTF. The CDR3 DNA is TGCGCCAGCAGCCAAGATTCTGGGGGCGGGGGTTATGGCTACACCTTC.